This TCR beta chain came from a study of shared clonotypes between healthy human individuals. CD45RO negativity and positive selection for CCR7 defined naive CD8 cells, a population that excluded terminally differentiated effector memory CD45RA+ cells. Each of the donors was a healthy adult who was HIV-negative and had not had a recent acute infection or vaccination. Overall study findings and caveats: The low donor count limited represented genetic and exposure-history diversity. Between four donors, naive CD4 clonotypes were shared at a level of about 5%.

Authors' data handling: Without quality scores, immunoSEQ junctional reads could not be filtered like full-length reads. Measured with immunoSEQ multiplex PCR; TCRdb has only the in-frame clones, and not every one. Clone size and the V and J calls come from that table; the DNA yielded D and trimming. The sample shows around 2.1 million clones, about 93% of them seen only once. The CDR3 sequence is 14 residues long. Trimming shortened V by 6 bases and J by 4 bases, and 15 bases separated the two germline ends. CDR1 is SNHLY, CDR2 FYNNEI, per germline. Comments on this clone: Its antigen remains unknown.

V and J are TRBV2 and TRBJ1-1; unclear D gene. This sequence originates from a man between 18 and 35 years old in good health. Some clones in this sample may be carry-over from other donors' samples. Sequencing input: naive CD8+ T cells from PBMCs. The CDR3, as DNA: TGTGCCAGCAGGGGAGAAATCTGGGGCACTGAAGCTTTCTTT. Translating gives CASRGEIWGTEAFF.